The source of this T cell receptor beta chain is a study of cytomegalovirus exposure and HLA in healthy donors. For the study at large: HLA-typed donors were the source of roughly 85 million unique TCRs held in an early data release. Study-level findings and limits: Some V segments could not be told apart, so they were left out, TRBV6-2 and TRBV6-3 among them. For TCR beta chains, V- and J-gene trimming was later linked to a missense DCLRE1C variant.

Notes on this clone: Its antigen remains unknown.

The germline gives CDR1 ENHRY, CDR2 SYGVKD. V shed 10 bases and J 1 base; nucleotides not matched to a gene: 3. CDR3 length: 13 residues. PCR amplification relied on 60 Vbeta primers (plus 13 Jbeta primers). Here immunoSEQ multiplex PCR was the method, and the copy in TCRdb shows in-frame clones only, minus some. The sample yields around 180,000 clones, just under 80% seen once. Sequencing used PBMCs. The receptor's source is a woman aged 45 to 65 in good health and CMV-seropositive. The chain carries TRBV10-3 and TRBJ2-3, with 9 bases identical to TRBD2. In DNA, the CDR3 is TGTGCCACCTGGACTAGCGGCACAGATACGCAGTATTTT. Protein: CATWTSGTDTQYF.